This passage covers 30 T cell receptor beta chains from one sample sequenced in a study of sequential checkpoint blockade in melanoma. The treatment here: randomized to nivolumab then ipilimumab (arm A) or the reverse (arm B). TCRdb's copy holds only in-frame clones and misses some; the assay was immunoSEQ multiplex PCR. The table records 10,000 to 15,000 clones, about 65% of them present only once. The starting material was CD8+ T cells sorted from blood (inferred from file names), obtained from a patient given nivolumab and ipilimumab in sequence. Source of these receptors: a human donor with melanoma.

This CDR3 reads CASSYSLGNEQFF. The CDR3 DNA is TGTGCCAGCAGTTACAGTCTCGGGAATGAGCAGTTCTTC. V usage is TRBV6-5 and J usage is TRBJ2-1; no reliable D call. CDR1 is MNHEY and CDR2 is SVGAGI in the germline V gene. The CDR3 covers 13 residues. With 2 bases removed from V and 7 bases from J, the gap between germline ends came to 9 bases.

The table lists this clone with a few counts. V is TRBV2 and J is TRBJ2-7, with D perhaps matching TRBD1 (5 bases). Deletions cut 5 bases from V and 3 bases from J, with 14 bases between. Germline-derived CDR1 and CDR2 are SNHLY and FYNNEI. This CDR3 contains 14 residues. The DNA for the CDR3 is TGTGCCAGCAGTTTAGTGGCAGGGTTCTACGAGCAGTACTTC. Translated: CASSLVAGFYEQYF.

V gene TRBV13 combines with J gene TRBJ2-3, with TRBD2 matching 13 bases. Per germline, CDR1 PRHDT and CDR2 FYEKMQ (reference sequence). This CDR3 spans 16 amino acids. Trimming removed 5 bases from V and 6 bases from J; junction bases left unmatched: 8. The CDR3 sequence is CASSPRLAGGLDTQYF. The DNA for the CDR3 is TGTGCCAGCAGCCCACGACTAGCGGGGGGATTGGATACGCAGTATTTT. Using reference TRBV13 and TRBJ2-3 for the parts outside the CDR3, the full variable domain is AAGVIQSPRHLIKEKRETATLKCYPIPRHDTVYWYQQGPGQDPQFLISFYEKMQSDKGSIPDRFSAQQFSDYHSELNMSSLELGDSALYFCASSPRLAGGLDTQYFGPGTRLTVL.

The V call is TRBV19, the J call TRBJ2-7; tentatively, D is TRBD1 (6 bases). CDR1 is LNHDA, CDR2 SQIVND, per germline (reference sequence). Deletions cut 6 bases from V and 3 bases from J, with 9 bases between. This CDR3 contains 12 residues. CDR3 sequence: CASSLTGYEQYF. The CDR3 coding sequence is TGTGCCAGTAGCTTGACAGGCTACGAGCAGTACTTC.

In DNA, the CDR3 is TGTGCCAGCCCCGGTTCGGGTCCGCCCGGGGAGCTGTTTTTT. It specifies CASPGSGPPGELFF. J is TRBJ2-2 and V is TRBV2; D is unclear. The CDR3 length is 14 residues. The germline V and J ends were trimmed by 8 bases and 6 bases, with 16 bases remaining between them. Per germline, CDR1 SNHLY and CDR2 FYNNEI.

J is TRBJ2-4 and V is TRBV28; 8 bases agree with TRBD1. The CDR3 covers 17 residues. The ends lost 4 bases at V and 4 bases at J; junction bases unmatched: 12. The germline V gene encodes CDR1 MDHEN and CDR2 SYDVKM. The CDR3 sequence: CASSSLSWDRRKNIQYF. The CDR3 DNA follows: TGTGCCAGCAGTTCCCTTTCTTGGGACAGGAGGAAAAACATTCAGTACTTC.

The chain carries TRBV5-5 and TRBJ2-1, with D perhaps matching TRBD1 (6 bases). V lost 3 bases and J lost 5, with 12 bases in between. The CDR3 has 14 amino acids. The germline gives CDR1 SGHKS, CDR2 YYEKEE (reference sequence). As DNA, the CDR3 is TGTGCCAGCAGCTCAGGGGAAGTCCACAATGAGCAGTTCTTC. Encoded protein: CASSSGEVHNEQFF. The full variable domain, with the rest looked up from reference TRBV5-5 and TRBJ2-1, is DAGVTQSPTHLIKTRGQQVTLRCSPISGHKSVSWYQQVLGQGPQFIFQYYEKEERGRGNFPDRFSARQFPNYSSELNVNALLLGDSALYLCASSSGEVHNEQFFGPGTRLTVL.

This clone was picked up a small number of times. It differs at one base from a far larger clone, so likely a read error. The chain joins TRBV7-9 to TRBJ2-7, with D perhaps TRBD1 (5 bases). V lost 3 bases, J lost 0 bases, and 18 bases lay in between. Per germline, CDR1 SEHNR and CDR2 FQNEAQ (reference sequence). The CDR3 length is 17 residues. The CDR3: CASSLVRGRVGSYEQYF. In DNA, the CDR3 is TGTGCCAGCAGCTTGGTAAGGGGCAGGGTTGGCTCCTACGAGCAGTACTTC.

The V call is TRBV7-9, the J call TRBJ2-3; 9 bases match TRBD1. The J segment lost 5 bases and the V segment lost 5 bases, leaving 5 bases of the junction unmatched. Germline CDR1 reads SEHNR; CDR2 reads FQNEAQ (reference sequence). This CDR3 spans 14 amino acids. The CDR3 region has the DNA TGTGCCAGCAGCCCATGGGACAGGGAAGATACGCAGTATTTT. Amino acids: CASSPWDREDTQYF.

The chain employs TRBV27 and TRBJ1-5; TRBD1 might be the D (6 bases). Trimming removed 1 base from V and 8 bases from J, with 9 bases in between. Per germline, CDR1 MNHEY and CDR2 SMNVEV (reference sequence). This CDR3 has 13 residues. This chain's CDR3 is CASSLYPGEPQHF. Written as DNA, the CDR3 is TGTGCCAGCAGTTTATACCCAGGGGAGCCCCAGCATTTT.

V gene TRBV28 combines with J gene TRBJ2-7, with 9 bases that match TRBD1. CDR1 is MDHEN and CDR2 is SYDVKM in the germline V gene. This CDR3 is built from 14 residues. V dropped 5 bases and J dropped 7; count of bases not matched to a gene: 9. The CDR3 is CASSLTGGDGEQYF. The CDR3 DNA reads TGTGCCAGCAGTCTGACAGGGGGTGATGGAGAGCAGTACTTC.

The rearrangement uses TRBV19 and TRBJ2-1; 8 positions match TRBD2. In germline, CDR1 is LNHDA, CDR2 SQIVND (reference sequence). V trimming: 6 bases; J trimming: 7 bases; junction bases outside the gene matches: 8. The CDR3 extends over 14 amino acids. The CDR3 loop reads CASSLRGGFNEQFF. The CDR3, as DNA: TGTGCCAGTAGCTTGCGCGGGGGGTTTAATGAGCAGTTCTTC.

This chain links TRBV6-5 with TRBJ2-7; D may be TRBD1 (6 bases). The CDR3 is 14 residues long. Trimming cost V 5 bases and J 2 bases, with 13 bases left between them. Germline V gives CDR1 MNHEY, CDR2 SVGAGI. CDR3 protein: CASSVQGNTYEQYF. The CDR3 DNA reads TGTGCCAGCAGTGTTCAGGGGAACACCTACGAGCAGTACTTC.

A remark on this clone: A far larger clone lies a single base away; this is likely a read error. The chain employs TRBV5-3 and TRBJ2-7; 7 positions match TRBD1. TRBV5-3 qualifies as an ORF whose function is uncertain. CDR3 length: 14 residues. The CDR3 nucleotides read TGTGCCAGCAGCTTGGCGACAGGGAACTACGAGCAGTACTTC. Translating gives CASSLATGNYEQYF.

This chain connects TRBV6-5 to TRBJ1-5; maybe TRBD1 (6 bases). Germline CDR1 MNHEY, CDR2 SVGAGI. The CDR3 is made up of 15 amino acids. Trimming stripped 2 bases from V and 5 bases from J, with 13 bases between. The CDR3 DNA reads TGTGCCAGCAGTTACGGCGGGGGGGGCGATCAGCCCCAGCATTTT. Its translation is CASSYGGGGDQPQHF.

V and J are TRBV11-2 and TRBJ2-1, with D possibly TRBD1 on 6 matching bases. This CDR3 is built from 15 residues. Germline V gene sequence: CDR1 SGHAT, CDR2 FQNNGV. V gave up 0 bases and J gave up 6 bases, with 12 bases separating them. The CDR3: CASSLDRTVRNEQFF. CDR3 sequence (DNA): TGTGCCAGCAGCTTAGATCGGACAGTCCGCAATGAGCAGTTCTTC. Combining the CDR3 with reference TRBV11-2 and TRBJ2-1 gives the whole variable domain EAGVAQSPRYKIIEKRQSVAFWCNPISGHATLYWYQQILGQGPKLLIQFQNNGVVDDSQLPKDRFSAERLKGVDSTLKIQPAKLEDSAVYLCASSLDRTVRNEQFFGPGTRLTVL.

This chain connects TRBV15 to TRBJ1-1, with 8 bases aligning to TRBD1. The CDR3 is made up of 15 amino acids. The junction had 5 bases not matched to a gene; V was cut back by 5 bases and J by 0 bases. Germline CDR1 is LNHNV and CDR2 is YYDKDF (reference sequence). CDR3 sequence reads: CATSRTGGLNTEAFF. CDR3 DNA sequence: TGTGCCACCAGCCGAACAGGGGGGTTGAACACTGAAGCTTTCTTT.

This chain uses TRBV28 with TRBJ1-2, with TRBD1 matching 9 bases. V was pared by 6 bases and J by 5 bases, with 10 bases of the junction left unmatched. The CDR3 loop spans 15 amino acids. Germline-derived CDR1 and CDR2 are MDHEN and SYDVKM. The CDR3 DNA follows: TGTGCCAGCAGCGAGCGGACAGGGGTTCGATATGGCTACACCTTC. It translates to CASSERTGVRYGYTF.

The V call is TRBV27, the J call TRBJ2-2; 12 bases map to TRBD1. Germline V lookup: CDR1 MNHEY, CDR2 SMNVEV (reference sequence). The CDR3 totals 16 residues. V shed 4 bases, J shed 6 bases, and the junction held 6 bases outside the gene matches. The CDR3 nucleotides read TGTGCCAGCAGTTGGGGGACAGGGGGCGCTTCCGGGGAGCTGTTTTTT. Translation gives CASSWGTGGASGELFF.

The chain couples TRBV4-1 to TRBJ2-4; D gene ambiguous. CDR1 MGHRA and CDR2 YSYEKL come from the germline V gene. V lost 5 bases to trimming and J lost 0 bases, with 11 bases between them. This CDR3 comprises 15 residues. This chain's CDR3 is CASSYRTLAKNIQYF. The DNA for the CDR3 is TGCGCCAGCAGCTACAGAACTCTAGCCAAAAACATTCAGTACTTC.

This clone was observed a handful of times. The rearrangement links TRBV19 to TRBJ1-5; D is unresolved. With 3 bases removed from V and 4 bases from J, the gap between germline ends came to 13 bases. CDR1 and CDR2 from the germline V gene are LNHDA and SQIVND (reference sequence). This CDR3 has 15 amino acids. CDR3 sequence (DNA): TGTGCCAGTAGTATTGGAGTCGGGTTTAATCAGCCCCAGCATTTT. Its protein is CASSIGVGFNQPQHF.

The chain has TRBV20-1 and TRBJ1-6, with TRBD1 as a possible D gene (6 bases). The CDR3 runs to 11 residues. Germline-derived CDR1 and CDR2 are DFQATT and SNEGSKA (reference sequence). The V and J ends lost 4 bases and 16 bases respectively, with 14 bases between them. The CDR3 sequence: CSAIKYRELHF. In DNA form, the CDR3 reads TGCAGTGCTATCAAATACAGGGAGCTCCACTTT.

The chain uses TRBV4-3 and TRBJ2-2; 9 bases are a match to TRBD2. Germline V gene lookup returns CDR1 LGHNA and CDR2 YSLEER. This CDR3 is 17 amino acids long. V was clipped by 0 bases and J by 2 bases; unmatched bases: 4. The CDR3 nucleotides read TGCGCCAGCAGCCAAGAACGTAGCGGGGGAAACACCGGGGAGCTGTTTTTT. Translating gives CASSQERSGGNTGELFF.

This clone appeared once. The V gene is TRBV27, the J gene TRBJ2-1; 8 nucleotides agree with TRBD1. V lost 5 bases to trimming and J lost 4 bases; unmatched junction nucleotides: 4. Germline V CDR1 and CDR2: MNHEY, SMNVEV (reference sequence). The CDR3 spans 14 residues. CDR3 sequence reads: CASSRTGLYNEQFF. CDR3 bases: TGTGCCAGCAGTCGGACAGGGTTGTACAATGAGCAGTTCTTC.

The rearrangement links TRBV7-9 to TRBJ2-7; a possible D gene is TRBD1 (6 bases). In germline, CDR1 is SEHNR, CDR2 FQNEAQ (reference sequence). Trimming removed 7 bases from V and 2 bases from J, with 12 bases in between. The CDR3 has 13 amino acids. The CDR3 coding sequence is TGTGCCAGCACTATGACAGGAACCTACGAGCAGTACTTC. This codes for CASTMTGTYEQYF.

The V and J genes are TRBV27 and TRBJ2-5; 11 positions match TRBD2. Germline lookup yields CDR1 MNHEY and CDR2 SMNVEV (reference sequence). This CDR3 comprises 16 residues. Losses at the gene ends were 2 bases for V and 9 bases for J; bases not matched to a gene: 11. The CDR3 loop reads CASSLIGLAGPGAQYF. For the CDR3, the DNA is TGTGCCAGCAGTTTAATAGGACTAGCGGGCCCAGGAGCCCAGTACTTC.

The rearrangement joins TRBV13 to TRBJ2-1; 7 nucleotides align to TRBD2. Germline V lookup: CDR1 PRHDT, CDR2 FYEKMQ (reference sequence). CDR3 length equals 16 residues. V gave up 2 bases and J gave up 4 bases; unmatched junction bases: 8. CDR3 sequence reads: CASSLSGETLYNEQFF. The CDR3 DNA follows: TGTGCCAGCAGCTTAAGCGGGGAGACCCTTTACAATGAGCAGTTCTTC.

This chain connects TRBV4-3 to TRBJ2-7, with D tentatively TRBD2 (6 bases). The V gene lost 1 base and the J gene lost 4 bases, with 17 bases spanning the gap. Germline V CDR1 and CDR2: LGHNA, YSLEER. The CDR3 length is 16 residues. CDR3 sequence: CASSQALTGRGYEQYF. As DNA, the CDR3 is TGCGCCAGCAGCCAAGCCCTCACCGGGAGAGGATACGAGCAGTACTTC.

This chain joins TRBV7-9 and TRBJ2-1, with 8 bases identical to TRBD2. V dropped 6 bases and J dropped 3; count of bases not matched to a gene: 7. This CDR3 region has 15 residues. Germline loops: CDR1 SEHNR, CDR2 FQNEAQ (reference sequence). The CDR3 bases are TGTGCCAGCAGGTCGGCGGGGGGACTCTACAATGAGCAGTTCTTC. Translation gives CASRSAGGLYNEQFF.

This clone was observed a single time. The chain has TRBV6-1 and TRBJ2-7, with 9 positions matching TRBD1. Germline CDR1 reads MNHNS; CDR2 reads SASEGT. The junction had 3 bases not matched to a gene; V was cut back by 3 bases and J by 3 bases. CDR3 size: 14 residues. Here the CDR3 reads CASSDGQGFYEQYF. The CDR3 DNA follows: TGTGCCAGCAGTGATGGACAGGGGTTCTACGAGCAGTACTTC.